The 17 T cell receptor beta chains below all came from one sample that was sequenced in a study of vaccination and CD4 T cells after COVID-19. An Oncomine TCR Beta short-read assay was used to sequence the DNA from cultured CD4+ T cells. TCRdb independently ran MiXCR on the PCR reads; one entry per CDR3 protein. Of 9,500 to 15,000 distinct CDR3 sequences listed, roughly 60% are singletons. Treatment denoted: roughly nine-day PBMC culture with coronavirus spike peptide pools or control peptides (ViraFEST assay). For these TCRs, the target antigens are not known. The sample here was CD4+ T cells from blood, cultured in vitro, taken before SARS-CoV-2 vaccination. The receptors here all came from a human donor who had recovered from COVID-19.

This clonotype was detected a few times. The V and J genes are TRBV6-4 and TRBJ1-6; D call uncertain. Germline V gene lookup returns CDR1 MRHNA and CDR2 SNTAGT. V was pared by 6 bases and J by 0 bases, with 9 bases between. This CDR3 is 15 amino acids long. The DNA of the CDR3 is TGTGCCAGCAGGGAGGGAAGCTCCTATAATTCACCCCTCCACTTT. This sequence encodes CASREGSSYNSPLHF.

The genes are TRBV7-9 and TRBJ1-6, with D perhaps matching TRBD1 (5 bases). This CDR3 is built from 14 residues. Deletions cut 8 bases from V and 10 bases from J, with 18 bases between. Germline CDR1 and CDR2: SEHNR and FQNEAQ (reference sequence). CDR3 in amino acids: CASDSGQIVSPLHF. CDR3 bases: TGTGCCAGCGACTCGGGGCAGATAGTCTCACCCCTCCACTTT. Together with reference TRBV7-9 and TRBJ1-6, the CDR3 gives the full variable domain: DTGVSQNPRHKITKRGQNVTFRCDPISEHNRLYWYRQTLGQGPEFLTYFQNEAQLEKSRLLSDRFSAERPKGSFSTLEIQRTEQGDSAMYLCASDSGQIVSPLHFGNGTRLTVT.

The chain has TRBV7-2 and TRBJ2-5, with D tentatively TRBD1 or TRBD2 (5 bases each). The V end lost 1 base, the J end lost 5 bases, and 17 bases lay between the germline ends. This CDR3 spans 16 amino acids. Per the germline V gene, CDR1 is SGHTA and CDR2 is FQGNSA. CDR3 sequence (DNA): TGTGCCAGCAGCTTAGGGGTTGGGACGATTACGGAGACCCAGTACTTC. Encoded protein: CASSLGVGTITETQYF.

This chain uses TRBV20-1 with TRBJ1-1; 7 nucleotides match TRBD1. The CDR3 contains 14 residues. V lost 6 bases and J lost 0; bases outside the gene matches: 7. Germline CDR1 and CDR2: DFQATT and SNEGSKA (reference sequence). The CDR3 region has the DNA TGCAGTGCCCTGTCCAGGGGGGTGAACACTGAAGCTTTCTTT. Its translation: CSALSRGVNTEAFF.

This clonotype showed up just a few times. The J gene is TRBJ1-2, the V gene TRBV20-1; 8 nucleotides line up with TRBD1. Trimming at V came to 6 bases and at J to 3 bases, leaving 9 bases not matched to a gene. The CDR3 covers 14 residues. Germline CDR1 DFQATT, CDR2 SNEGSKA (reference sequence). The CDR3 bases are TGCAGTGCAGAACACCCAGGGGGCGACTATGGCTACACCTTC. It translates to CSAEHPGGDYGYTF.

This clonotype has just a few counts. CDR3 DNA: TGTGCCAGCAGCTTCGGTGAGGGCTCCTACAATGAGCAGTTCTTC. Its protein product is CASSFGEGSYNEQFF. The chain carries TRBV7-8 and TRBJ2-1, with D tentatively TRBD2 (5 bases). Trimming pared 3 bases from V and 0 bases from J, leaving 9 bases between. The CDR3 is made up of 15 amino acids. Germline V gene sequence: CDR1 SGHVS, CDR2 FQNEAQ.

This clonotype was detected only once. The chain is built from TRBV27 and TRBJ2-3, with D possibly being TRBD1 or TRBD2 (7 bases each). CDR1 is MNHEY and CDR2 is SMNVEV in the germline V gene (reference sequence). V dropped 8 bases and J dropped 6 bases, with 21 bases sitting between them. The CDR3 contains 15 residues. The CDR3, as DNA: TGTGCCAGCCGACTGGGAGGGACAGCGGCGGATACGCAGTATTTT. Encoded protein: CASRLGGTAADTQYF.

The V and J genes are TRBV7-6 and TRBJ2-2; 13 bases align to TRBD2. J gave up 2 bases and V 5 bases, and 8 bases lay outside the gene matches. Germline CDR1 reads SGHVS; CDR2 reads FNYEAQ. CDR3 length: 18 amino acids. The chain's CDR3 is CASSARTSGGPNTGELFF. The CDR3 bases are TGTGCCAGCAGCGCCCGGACTAGCGGGGGACCTAACACCGGGGAGCTGTTTTTT.

The CDR3 coding sequence is TGCAGTGCTAGAGATGCGGCGGGGATCTACTATGGCTACACCTTC. Translating gives CSARDAAGIYYGYTF. The chain joins TRBV20-1 to TRBJ1-2; D remains unclear. The CDR3 consists of 15 residues. Trimming left V 0 bases short and J 3 bases short, with 14 bases between. Germline CDR1 reads DFQATT; CDR2 reads SNEGSKA (reference sequence).

The V gene is TRBV29-1, the J gene TRBJ1-1, with TRBD1 as a possible D gene (5 bases). V dropped 4 bases and J dropped 1 base, with 19 bases sitting between them. Germline CDR1 reads SQVTM; CDR2 reads ANQGSEA. The CDR3 has 16 amino acids. CDR3 DNA sequence: TGCAGCGTTGTGGCCCGATATCAGGGTCAGAACACTGAAGCTTTCTTT. Encoded protein: CSVVARYQGQNTEAFF.

The chain carries TRBV6-1 and TRBJ1-1; D possibly corresponds to TRBD1 (6 bases). The CDR3 totals 13 residues. Between the trimmed V and J ends, which lost 7 bases and 4 bases, there was a span of 13 bases. Germline V gives CDR1 MNHNS, CDR2 SASEGT. The CDR3 is CASTWGQGTEAFF. CDR3 sequence (DNA): TGTGCCAGCACCTGGGGGCAGGGCACTGAAGCTTTCTTT.

The J gene is TRBJ2-5, the V gene TRBV15; TRBD2 might be the D (5 bases). V lost 4 bases to trimming and J lost 1 base, with 13 bases between them. Germline CDR1 LNHNV, CDR2 YYDKDF (reference sequence). The CDR3 extends over 15 amino acids. DNA of the CDR3: TGTGCCACCAGCACCCTGGCGGGTTTCCAAGAGACCCAGTACTTC. Protein product: CATSTLAGFQETQYF.

The chain links TRBV10-3 to TRBJ2-7, with no clear D. The V end was cut by 2 bases, the J end by 9 bases, with 11 bases between. CDR1 is ENHRY, CDR2 SYGVKD, per germline. The CDR3 spans 12 residues. The CDR3 DNA sequence: TGTGCCATCAGTGAGCCTCGGTCGGGGCAGTACTTC. This gives the protein CAISEPRSGQYF.

The V gene is TRBV20-1, the J gene TRBJ1-1; D gene uncertain. CDR3 length: 12 amino acids. Germline CDR1 is DFQATT and CDR2 is SNEGSKA (reference sequence). The V end was cut by 3 bases, the J end by 4 bases, with 9 bases between. The CDR3 protein is CSARREPTEAFF. CDR3 in DNA: TGCAGTGCTAGGAGGGAGCCCACTGAAGCTTTCTTT.

V usage is TRBV12-3 or TRBV12-4 and J usage is TRBJ1-2; 7 bases map to TRBD1. The CDR3 contains 14 residues. J lost 0 bases, V lost 3 bases, and 1 base had no gene match. CDR3 amino acids: CASSFGTANYGYTF. CDR3 bases: TGTGCCAGCAGTTTCGGGACAGCTAACTATGGCTACACCTTC.

This clonotype appeared once. This chain joins TRBV20-1 and TRBJ2-1, with 8 bases fitting TRBD2. The V gene end was trimmed by 6 bases and the J gene end by 8 bases; junction bases not matched to a gene: 9. Germline lookup yields CDR1 DFQATT and CDR2 SNEGSKA (reference sequence). The CDR3 is 13 amino acids. CDR3 sequence reads: CSAPRAGVDEQFF. The CDR3, as DNA: TGCAGTGCCCCGAGAGCGGGAGTGGATGAGCAGTTCTTC.

The sample holds one count of this clonotype. The chain uses TRBV2 and TRBJ2-7; 8 bases line up with TRBD2. The CDR3 is 13 amino acids. Germline loops: CDR1 SNHLY, CDR2 FYNNEI. J gave up 7 bases and V 2 bases, and 4 bases lay outside the gene matches. In DNA form, the CDR3 reads TGTGCCAGCAGTGAACGACTAGCGCAAGAGCAGTACTTC. This encodes CASSERLAQEQYF.